This T cell receptor (beta chain) was retrieved from a study of blood T cell repertoires in COVID-19. The wider study: Both acute and convalescent COVID-19 samples were obtained from the United States, Italy and Spain. Nucleic acid was either cDNA or gDNA, and it came from T cells, B-cell-depleted T cells, or PBMCs.

Original methodology: Estimated nucleated cell counts came from reference gene primer amplification. The repertoire was sequenced with immunoSEQ multiplex PCR; TCRdb's copy has only in-frame clones and lacks some. From that table come the V and J calls and clone size; the DNA was used to work out D and trimming. Of about 300,000 clones listed, roughly 85% are singletons. Germline loops: CDR1 SGHRS, CDR2 YFSETQ. J gave up 5 bases and V 0 bases, and 13 bases lay outside the gene matches. This CDR3 has 18 amino acids. The sequenced material came from peripheral blood. This clonotype originated in a human donor in a cohort sampled during active COVID-19. V usage is TRBV5-1 and J usage is TRBJ2-5, with TRBD2 matching 10 bases. CDR3 DNA: TGCGCCAGCAGCTTGGGGGCTAGCGGGAGCCGCTCGGGGGAGACCCAGTACTTC. Its protein product is CASSLGASGSRSGETQYF.